One and the same sample provided the 31 T cell receptor beta chains below, sequenced in a study of T-cell reconstitution after alpha-beta-depleted transplantation in children. TCRbeta library construction was performed incorporating unique molecular identifiers. TCRdb reprocessed the PCR reads with MiXCR, giving one entry per CDR3 protein. Of about 980,000 distinct CDR3 sequences in the sample, 25% to 35% were seen once. Sequenced material: PBMCs, mostly from graft donor cells, taken 360 days after TCRalphabeta/CD19-depleted stem cell transplant. These receptors were obtained from a boy less than two years old who had a stem cell transplant for SCID, so the T cells may come from the graft donor.

The chain uses TRBV6-2 or TRBV6-3 and TRBJ2-5, with 7 bases identical to TRBD2. Trimming cost V 6 bases and J 6 bases; bases outside gene matches: 16. Germline V gene lookup returns CDR1 MNHEY and CDR2 SVGEGT. This CDR3 is 16 amino acids long. CDR3 DNA: TGTGCCAGCAGCCTCCTTGGACTAGATGGCGGAAAGACCCAGTACTTC. This codes for CASSLLGLDGGKTQYF.

In its sample, this clonotype was seen a few times. The gene calls are TRBV20-1 and TRBJ2-5; D is ambiguous. CDR1 and CDR2 from the germline V gene are DFQATT and SNEGSKA (reference sequence). Trimming removed 1 base from V and 0 bases from J, with 6 bases in between. The CDR3 contains 13 residues. The CDR3 DNA is TGCAGTGCTAGAGCCCCCAACCAAGAGACCCAGTACTTC. It translates to CSARAPNQETQYF.

This clonotype appeared many times. This chain joins TRBV7-2 and TRBJ2-2; D call uncertain. V was trimmed by 2 bases and J by 6 bases, leaving 10 bases between them. In germline, CDR1 is SGHTA, CDR2 FQGNSA. The CDR3 consists of 14 residues. The CDR3 reads CASSLSPVAGELFF. The CDR3 DNA is TGTGCCAGCAGCTTAAGCCCCGTTGCCGGGGAGCTGTTTTTT.

On this clonotype itself: The junction departs from germline at one end; a sequencing error may be responsible. The rearrangement joins TRBV12-3 or TRBV12-4 to TRBJ2-3, with 8 positions matching TRBD2. The CDR3 is 14 residues long. CDR3 protein: CSSSLLAGTDTQYF. CDR3 bases: TGTTCCAGCAGTCTACTAGCGGGCACAGATACGCAGTATTTT.

This clonotype occurred a few times. The chain carries TRBV6-2 or TRBV6-3 and TRBJ2-7; 8 positions agree with TRBD2. Germline V lookup: CDR1 MNHEY, CDR2 SVGEGT. The CDR3 loop spans 15 amino acids. After removal of 3 bases from V and 3 bases from J, the junction contained 7 bases not matched to a gene. The CDR3 DNA reads as TGTGCCAGCAGTTATAGCGGGACGGGAGTCTACGAGCAGTACTTC. Residues: CASSYSGTGVYEQYF.

This clonotype showed up just a few times. The chain employs TRBV4-1 and TRBJ2-2; D is perhaps TRBD2 (6 bases). CDR1 and CDR2 from the germline V gene are MGHRA and YSYEKL. The CDR3 consists of 16 residues. The V gene lost 0 bases and the J gene lost 4 bases, with 12 bases spanning the gap. The CDR3 nucleotides are TGCGCCAGCAGCCAAGATGAACGGGGGTTCACCGGGGAGCTGTTTTTT. It is translated as CASSQDERGFTGELFF.

The chain uses TRBV14 and TRBJ2-1; weak D call: TRBD2 (6 bases). Germline V gene sequence: CDR1 SGHDN, CDR2 FVKESK. The CDR3 length is 14 residues. Trimming cost V 0 bases and J 9 bases, with 12 bases left between them. CDR3 sequence reads: CASSQDRRGGEQFF. The CDR3 coding sequence is TGTGCCAGCAGCCAAGATAGGAGGGGAGGTGAGCAGTTCTTC.

This sequence joins TRBV12-3 or TRBV12-4 and TRBJ2-1; 13 nucleotides line up with TRBD2. The CDR3 sequence is 16 residues long. The V and J ends lost 6 bases and 8 bases, in that order; junction bases with no gene match: 10. DNA of the CDR3: TGTGCCAGCAGGGGCACTAGCGGGGGGGCGGGGGATGAGCAGTTCTTC. Translating it yields CASRGTSGGAGDEQFF.

This clonotype was detected only once. This chain joins TRBV11-2 and TRBJ2-5; 9 nucleotides align to TRBD2. Per the germline V gene, CDR1 is SGHAT and CDR2 is FQNNGV. Trimming removed 3 bases from V and 4 bases from J; junction bases left unmatched: 15. The CDR3 is made up of 18 amino acids. The CDR3, as DNA: TGTGCCAGCAGCTTTGGTGGGGGCGGGGGGGACCGAAGAGAGACCCAGTACTTC. Translating it yields CASSFGGGGGDRRETQYF.

V gene TRBV20-1 combines with J gene TRBJ1-4, with D perhaps matching TRBD1 (5 bases). The CDR3 length is 15 residues. CDR1 is DFQATT, CDR2 SNEGSKA, per germline (reference sequence). Trimming cost V 0 bases and J 8 bases, with 16 bases left between them. The CDR3 sequence: CSARDRGQGGEKLFF. The CDR3 region has the DNA TGCAGTGCTAGAGATAGAGGGCAGGGCGGGGAAAAACTGTTTTTT.

The CDR3 is CASSHTSVYNEQFF. The CDR3 DNA sequence: TGTGCCAGCAGCCACACTAGCGTCTACAATGAGCAGTTCTTC. The chain is built from TRBV3-1 and TRBJ2-1, with TRBD2 identical over 7 bases. Unmatched junction bases numbered 2, after V lost 3 bases and J lost 3 bases. CDR3 length: 14 residues. Germline loops: CDR1 LGHDT, CDR2 YNNKEL (reference sequence).

The J gene is TRBJ2-5, the V gene TRBV5-5; D possibly corresponds to TRBD1 (5 bases). With 0 bases removed from V and 1 base from J, the gap between germline ends came to 13 bases. The CDR3 is 16 residues long. The germline CDR1 and CDR2 sequences are SGHKS and YYEKEE (reference sequence). The CDR3 coding sequence is TGTGCCAGCAGCTTGGGGACATTCTCGGTCCAAGAGACCCAGTACTTC. Its translation: CASSLGTFSVQETQYF.

The V gene is TRBV7-2, the J gene TRBJ2-7, with 10 bases lining up with TRBD1. J was trimmed by 9 bases and V by 5 bases; bases with no gene match: 19. The CDR3 has 17 amino acids. The germline CDR1 and CDR2 sequences are SGHTA and FQGNSA. CDR3 in amino acids: CASSRTAAGTGDKGQYF. In DNA form, the CDR3 reads TGTGCCAGCAGCCGAACCGCGGCGGGGACAGGGGATAAGGGGCAGTACTTC.

The chain links TRBV15 to TRBJ2-3; the D is unclear. CDR3 length: 14 residues. The V end lost 3 bases, the J end lost 0 bases, and 7 bases lay between the germline ends. Looked up from germline, CDR1 is LNHNV and CDR2 is YYDKDF (reference sequence). DNA of the CDR3: TGTGCCACCAGCAGCAGAGACAGCACAGATACGCAGTATTTT. It encodes CATSSRDSTDTQYF.

There are a few counts of this clonotype. The chain is built from TRBV3-1 and TRBJ2-1; a possible D gene is TRBD1 (5 bases). From germline, CDR1 is LGHDT and CDR2 YNNKEL (reference sequence). The CDR3 runs to 15 residues. V gave up 1 base and J gave up 4 bases, with 11 bases separating them. Here the CDR3 reads CASSQVTDAYNEQFF. The CDR3 region has the DNA TGTGCCAGCAGCCAAGTGACAGACGCTTACAATGAGCAGTTCTTC.

This clonotype occurred a few times. The rearrangement uses TRBV4-3 and TRBJ2-3; D ambiguous. Germline assignment: CDR1 LGHNA and CDR2 YSLEER. Trimming cost V 0 bases and J 4 bases, with 8 bases left between them. The CDR3 runs 14 residues. The CDR3 DNA reads as TGCGCCAGCAGCCAAGATCGACACTCAGATACGCAGTATTTT. Its translation: CASSQDRHSDTQYF.

This clonotype has a count of ten or more. V usage is TRBV7-9 and J usage is TRBJ1-1; D ambiguous. Germline assignment: CDR1 SEHNR and CDR2 FQNEAQ (reference sequence). This CDR3 is built from 15 residues. V lost 5 bases and J 1 base, leaving 14 bases between the germline ends. The CDR3 loop is CASSHGWAENTEAFF. CDR3 bases: TGTGCCAGCAGCCACGGGTGGGCAGAGAACACTGAAGCTTTCTTT.

This clonotype was recorded a few times. V usage is TRBV5-1 and J usage is TRBJ2-1, with TRBD1 matching 9 bases. Germline trimming cut 9 bases from V and 1 base from J; bases unmatched to any gene: 11. In germline, CDR1 is SGHRS, CDR2 YFSETQ. The CDR3 contains 16 residues. The DNA of the CDR3 is TGCGCCACCGGAATGACCGGGACAGGGTCCTACAATGAGCAGTTCTTC. This translates into CATGMTGTGSYNEQFF.

The genes are TRBV5-1 and TRBJ1-3; TRBD1 aligns across 9 bases. CDR1 SGHRS and CDR2 YFSETQ come from the germline V gene. J was trimmed by 2 bases and V by 0 bases; bases with no gene match: 6. The CDR3 is 17 residues long. In DNA form, the CDR3 reads TGCGCCAGCAGCTTGGGAGATACAGGGGGCGCTGGAAACACCATATATTTT. Translation gives CASSLGDTGGAGNTIYF.

The CDR3 DNA reads TGCAGTGTCCCCCCGGGGGCCGGGACAGATACGCAGTATTTT. Its translation is CSVPPGAGTDTQYF. This rearrangement joins TRBV20-1 to TRBJ2-3; perhaps D is TRBD1 or TRBD2 (6 bases each). Per the germline V gene, CDR1 is DFQATT and CDR2 is SNEGSKA (reference sequence). Trimming shortened V by 7 bases and J by 3 bases, and 17 bases separated the two germline ends. The CDR3 has 14 amino acids.

The chain employs TRBV7-2 and TRBJ1-1, with 9 bases identical to TRBD1. CDR1 is SGHTA and CDR2 is FQGNSA in the germline V gene. The CDR3 runs 15 residues. The ends lost 5 bases at V and 4 bases at J; junction bases unmatched: 8. The CDR3 coding sequence is TGTGCCAGCAGCCTCGGGACAGGGATACGCACTGAAGCTTTCTTT. Its protein is CASSLGTGIRTEAFF.

The sample holds a few counts of this clonotype. The chain is built from TRBV2 and TRBJ2-1, with D possibly matching TRBD1 (5 bases). Germline V CDR1 and CDR2: SNHLY, FYNNEI. The CDR3 consists of 16 residues. Trimming took off 5 bases at V and 10 bases at J, with 24 bases between the two ends. CDR3 DNA sequence: TGTGCCAGCAGTACAAGGGGAAAGGGCAGCGCAGGCGAGCAGTTCTTC. Protein product: CASSTRGKGSAGEQFF.

This clonotype was observed a handful of times. The chain recombines TRBV6-1 with TRBJ2-7; D remains ambiguous. CDR1 MNHNS and CDR2 SASEGT come from the germline V gene. V lost 6 bases and J lost 0, with 21 bases in between. The CDR3 is made up of 17 amino acids. CDR3 bases: TGTGCCAGCAGCCACCGCCTTCCCCGGAGATACTCCTACGAGCAGTACTTC. It translates to CASSHRLPRRYSYEQYF.

This chain links TRBV20-1 with TRBJ1-2; 7 positions match TRBD1. J lost 3 bases, V lost 5 bases, and 6 bases had no gene match. CDR3 size: 13 residues. CDR1 DFQATT and CDR2 SNEGSKA come from the germline V gene (reference sequence). The CDR3 protein is CSAPPGQYYGYTF. The CDR3, as DNA: TGCAGTGCTCCTCCGGGACAGTACTATGGCTACACCTTC.

This clonotype came up a few times. The V and J genes are TRBV4-2 and TRBJ2-1; D gene ambiguous. Trimming shortened V by 0 bases and J by 9 bases, and 9 bases separated the two germline ends. The CDR3 spans 13 residues. Per germline, CDR1 LGHNA and CDR2 YNFKEQ. The CDR3 protein is CASSQDGAFEQFF. CDR3 coding DNA: TGTGCCAGCAGCCAAGACGGAGCGTTTGAGCAGTTCTTC.

The chain couples TRBV5-5 to TRBJ2-1; D might be TRBD1 (5 bases). Between the trimmed V and J ends, which lost 4 bases and 9 bases, there was a span of 14 bases. The CDR3 spans 13 residues. Germline assignment: CDR1 SGHKS and CDR2 YYEKEE (reference sequence). The CDR3 loop reads CASSPQGFPEQFF. In DNA, the CDR3 is TGTGCCAGCAGCCCCCAGGGTTTCCCTGAGCAGTTCTTC.

This clonotype was detected a few times. The chain combines TRBV5-1 with TRBJ2-3; 9 bases agree with TRBD2. Germline V gene lookup returns CDR1 SGHRS and CDR2 YFSETQ. This CDR3 has 16 amino acids. V was clipped by 2 bases and J by 2 bases; unmatched bases: 6. DNA for the CDR3: TGCGCCAGCAGCTTCCCAATAGCGGGGGACACAGATACGCAGTATTTT. This gives the protein CASSFPIAGDTDTQYF.

This chain connects TRBV7-2 to TRBJ2-7; TRBD1 is a possible D gene (6 bases). The CDR3 has 14 residues. Germline V lookup: CDR1 SGHTA, CDR2 FQGNSA. Trimming removed 5 bases at V and 5 bases at J, with 16 bases between. As DNA, the CDR3 is TGTGCCAGCAGCCCCCCTGGTGGGGGCCACGAGCAGTACTTC. Residues: CASSPPGGGHEQYF.

This clonotype was seen at least ten times. The CDR3 DNA sequence: TGTGCCAGCAGCTTTGAGAGCGGGGCCCAAGAGACCCAGTACTTC. Translation gives CASSFESGAQETQYF. V gene TRBV4-2 combines with J gene TRBJ2-5, with 7 bases lining up with TRBD2. This CDR3 spans 15 amino acids. Losses at the gene ends were 5 bases for V and 1 base for J; bases not matched to a gene: 7. Germline V gives CDR1 LGHNA, CDR2 YNFKEQ.

The chain employs TRBV30 and TRBJ2-7; D is unresolved. CDR3 length: 14 residues. The V and J ends lost 4 bases and 3 bases respectively, with 16 bases between them. CDR1 and CDR2 from the germline V gene are GTSNPN and SVGIG (reference sequence). The CDR3 DNA sequence: TGTGCCTGGACCGCCGCCGGAGTATTCTACGAGCAGTACTTC. Translation gives CAWTAAGVFYEQYF.

This clonotype was seen a few times. The V call is TRBV7-8, the J call TRBJ1-5; TRBD1 matches 10 bases. The CDR3 loop spans 17 amino acids. The germline V gene has CDR1 SGHVS and CDR2 FQNEAQ. The trim removed 4 bases at V and 0 bases at J, leaving 6 bases unmatched. The DNA for the CDR3 is TGTGCCAGCAGCTGGGACAGGGGTGACGATAGCAATCAGCCCCAGCATTTT. This codes for CASSWDRGDDSNQPQHF.